This entry features one T cell receptor (beta chain) sequence. There are a few counts of this clonotype. No antigen is known for it. The sample holds no much larger clone one base away, and base qualities are not on file. CDR1 and CDR2, per the germline V gene, are MNHEY and SVGEGT. Trimming at the junction amounts to 6 bases on V and 6 bases on J, and the germline ends lie 17 bases apart. Spanning cysteine to phenylalanine, the CDR3 consists of 14 amino acids. The sequence is cut down to CDR3 DNA, 42 bases in frame from base 1. The record originates from a study of human T cells and chemical hapten exposure (dated by TCRdb to the early 2020s). In the study overall: For sensitization, 2% DPC in acetone was applied to a roughly 2 cm by roughly 2 cm area of upper inner arm skin. Libraries were pooled for sequencing, and variation in per-sample TCR yields was attributed mainly to small differences in library volumes within the pool. Patch testing was performed on the upper back with Finn chambers containing 0.01% DPC, and the patch tests were scored after 6 days according to International Contact Dermatitis Research Group standards. Throughout the study period of roughly five months, patients also received therapeutic DPC doses to the scalp every week. Blood was sampled from patients pre-sensitization (week 0) and at 2, 6 and about 24 weeks after DPC sensitization. Alopecia areata with under or over 50% scalp involvement, alopecia totalis and alopecia universalis were represented in the patient cohort, which was mostly female. Blood for TCR sequencing was provided by twenty-nine alopecia patients at one to four time points (pre-sensitization, 2, 6 and 24 weeks). Peripheral blood TCR repertoire changes were tracked in vivo in alopecia patients during primary and secondary sensitization to the hapten diphenylcyclopropenone (DPC).

The paper's findings and limits, for the study overall: A positive correlation was found between the number of PT1 expanded TCRs and patch test score, with significance reached at thresholds 8, 16 and 32 but not 4. Alopecia, a presumed autoimmune disease, was present in all patients, so the immune response of the patients might differ from that of healthy individuals. Repeated subsampling changed both the strength of the expansion versus patch-test correlation and the threshold at which the correlation became significant. No change with DPC sensitization was found in the number of TCRs above 1 in 1000 frequency, and no evidence of global repertoire structure alterations was found. Significantly more large CDR3 similarity clusters were formed by expanded TCRs than by pre-sensitization or healthy control sets, consistent with antigen-driven responses.

Interpreted using the paper, the time point label stands for: pre-sensitization, week 0. The label giving this sample's treatment or condition can be read as: therapeutic diphenylcyclopropenone sensitization with weekly scalp DPC. Blood at each patch-test visit was drawn before the patch test was applied. To be eligible, patients had to be aged 18 to 70, diagnosed with alopecia and judged suitable for DPC therapy, while pregnant patients were excluded. Unfractionated whole blood was collected in Tempus Blood RNA tubes, and total RNA was extracted from that blood. The library came from RACE. Sequenced using a NextSeq 500. During library preparation, unique molecular identifiers were attached to individual cDNA molecules so that TCRs could be counted in a quantitative, reproducible way. For every blood RNA sample, sequencing covered both the TCR alpha and TCR beta chains. For the original study's pipeline: Samples had a median of 95,638 TCRs, with a range from roughly 20,000 to 700,000. V, J and CDR3 annotation of the TCR reads was carried out using the Decombinator software suite. For the PS versus PT1 abundance plots, all samples were subsampled to the same number of TCRs (28,000). TCRs were defined as expanded if absent before sensitization and observed at least eight times at the 2-week time point. TCRdb cleaned the public reads at Q25 with fastp, built clones with MiXCR and kept in-frame beta chains. Each CDR3 protein gets just one entry, which takes the most common genes and DNA from the rows behind it. These V and J calls are TCRdb output, not the study's own analysis. The table for this sample lists fewer than 200,000 distinct CDR3 sequences; just under 30% of them were counted only once. The leading ten clones occupy roughly 3% of the sample.

This receptor was obtained from a woman aged 25 to 39 with alopecia areata. Some clones in this sample may be carry-over from other donors' samples. The sample was whole blood, taken in connection with sensitization to the hapten diphenylcyclopropenone (DPC). This chain joins TRBV6-2 or TRBV6-3 to TRBJ1-1; the D region possibly corresponds to TRBD1 (6 bases align). The DNA reads TGTGCCAGCAGAAGTACAGGGTTTGAAGCTGAAGCTTTCTTT. This translates into CASRSTGFEAEAFF.